The clone carrying this T cell receptor beta chain was counted ten times or more. The record originates from a study of blood T cell repertoires in COVID-19. Profiled with immunoSEQ multiplex PCR; TCRdb holds only in-frame clones, not every one. The top ten hold less than 6.5% of the sample, which has 290,000 or so clones, approximately 85% seen once. Trimming removed 7 bases from V and 3 bases from J, with 11 bases in between. Germline V gene sequence: CDR1 SGDLS, CDR2 YYNGEE. CDR3 length: 13 residues. The sequence was obtained from a man aged 45-60 years with active or convalescent COVID-19. Source material: peripheral blood. The chain carries TRBV9 and TRBJ2-1; TRBD2 is a possible D gene (6 bases). The CDR3 nucleotides read TGTGCCAGCGGAGGGCGGGACTACAATGAGCAGTTCTTC. Translation: CASGGRDYNEQFF.